This TCR beta chain originates from a study of shared clonotypes between healthy human individuals. Study as a whole: Aged 18 to 49, the donors were a couple of women and three men. Used for every donor were three CD4 naive, three CD4 memory, two CD8 naive and one CD8 memory plate.

Terminally differentiated effector memory CD45RA+ cells were excluded by CCR7 positive selection of CD45RO-negative cells. Clones were sequenced by immunoSEQ multiplex PCR, and TCRdb holds only the in-frame ones, with some missing. This table holds around 600,000 clones, roughly 95% found once. This CDR3 region has 15 residues. CDR1 LGHNA and CDR2 YNFKEQ come from the germline V gene. The trim removed 5 bases at V and 1 base at J, leaving 6 bases unmatched. The origin of this receptor is a woman younger than 45 in good health. Sequencing was carried out using naive CD8+ T cells sorted from blood. V is TRBV4-2 and J is TRBJ1-1; 8 bases are a match to TRBD1. CDR3 bases: TGTGCCAGCAGCAAACCCCAGGGGGCGAACACTGAAGCTTTCTTT. Translated: CASSKPQGANTEAFF.